The entry below describes one T cell receptor beta chain. This record comes from a study of CD8 T cells in Susac syndrome. The RNA input was about 0.45 to 1 ug, and it was reverse transcribed with random hexamers. TCRdb independently ran MiXCR on the immunoSEQ multiplex PCR reads; one entry per CDR3 protein. Of about 73,000 distinct CDR3 sequences in the sample, about 95% are singletons; the top ten hold about 0.4%. The sequenced sample consisted of CD8+ T cells from PBMCs. The TCR comes from a human donor with multiple sclerosis.

In DNA form, the CDR3 reads TGTGCCAGCAGCAGGCCCGGGACAGGGGGCAATGAGCAGTTCTTC. Protein product: CASSRPGTGGNEQFF. J is TRBJ2-1 and V is TRBV21-1; the D segment call TRBD1 is taken from the table without a DNA check. TRBV21-1 is described as a pseudogene. The CDR3 consists of 15 residues.